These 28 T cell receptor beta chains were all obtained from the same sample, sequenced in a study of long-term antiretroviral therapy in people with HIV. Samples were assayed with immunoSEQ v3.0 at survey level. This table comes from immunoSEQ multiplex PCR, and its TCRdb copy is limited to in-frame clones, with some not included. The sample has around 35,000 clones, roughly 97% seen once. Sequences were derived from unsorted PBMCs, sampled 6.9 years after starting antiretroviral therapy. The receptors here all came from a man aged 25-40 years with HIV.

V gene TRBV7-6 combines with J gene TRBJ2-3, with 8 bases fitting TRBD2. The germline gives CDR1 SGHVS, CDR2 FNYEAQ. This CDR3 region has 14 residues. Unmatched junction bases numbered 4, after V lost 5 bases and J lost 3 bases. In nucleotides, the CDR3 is TGTGCCAGCAGCCCGGGACTAGGAACAGATACGCAGTATTTT. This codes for CASSPGLGTDTQYF.

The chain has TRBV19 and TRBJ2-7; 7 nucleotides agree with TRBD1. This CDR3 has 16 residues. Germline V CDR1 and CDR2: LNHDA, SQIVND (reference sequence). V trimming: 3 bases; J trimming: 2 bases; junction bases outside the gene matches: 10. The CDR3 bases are TGTGCCAGTAGTATGGGAATGACAGGGTTCGCCTACGAGCAGTACTTC. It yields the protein CASSMGMTGFAYEQYF.

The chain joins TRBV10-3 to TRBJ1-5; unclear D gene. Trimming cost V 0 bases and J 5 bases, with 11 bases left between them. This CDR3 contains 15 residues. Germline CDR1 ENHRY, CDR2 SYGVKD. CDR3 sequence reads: CAISESWGVDQPQHF. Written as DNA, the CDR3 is TGTGCCATCAGTGAGTCGTGGGGAGTCGATCAGCCCCAGCATTTT.

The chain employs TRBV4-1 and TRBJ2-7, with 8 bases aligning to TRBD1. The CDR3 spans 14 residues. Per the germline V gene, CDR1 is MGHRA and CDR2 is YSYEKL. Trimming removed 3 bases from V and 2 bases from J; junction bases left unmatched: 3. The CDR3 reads CASSQGQDPYEQYF. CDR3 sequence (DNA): TGCGCCAGCAGCCAGGGACAGGATCCCTACGAGCAGTACTTC.

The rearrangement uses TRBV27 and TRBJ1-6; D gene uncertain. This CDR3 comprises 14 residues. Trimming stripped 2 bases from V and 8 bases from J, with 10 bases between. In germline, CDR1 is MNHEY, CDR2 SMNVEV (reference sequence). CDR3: CASSLVPLDSPLHF. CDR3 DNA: TGTGCCAGCAGTTTAGTTCCGTTGGATTCACCCCTCCACTTT.

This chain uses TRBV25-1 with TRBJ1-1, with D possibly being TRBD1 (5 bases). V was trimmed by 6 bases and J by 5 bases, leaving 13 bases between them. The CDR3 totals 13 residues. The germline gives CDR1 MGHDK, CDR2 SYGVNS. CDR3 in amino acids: CASRGPGHTEAFF. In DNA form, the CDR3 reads TGTGCCAGCAGGGGCCCAGGGCATACTGAAGCTTTCTTT.

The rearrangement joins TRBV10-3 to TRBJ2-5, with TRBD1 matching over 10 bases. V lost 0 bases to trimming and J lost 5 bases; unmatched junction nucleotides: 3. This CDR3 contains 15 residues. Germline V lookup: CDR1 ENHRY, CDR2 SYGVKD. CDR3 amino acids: CAISESDRGRETQYF. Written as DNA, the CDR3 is TGTGCCATCAGTGAGTCGGACAGGGGGAGGGAGACCCAGTACTTC.

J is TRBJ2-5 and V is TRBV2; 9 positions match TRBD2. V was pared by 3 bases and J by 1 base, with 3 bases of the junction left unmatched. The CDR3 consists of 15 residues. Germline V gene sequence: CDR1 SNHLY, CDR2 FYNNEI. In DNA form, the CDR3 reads TGTGCCAGCAGTGATGGCGGGGGGGCCCAAGAGACCCAGTACTTC. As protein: CASSDGGGAQETQYF.

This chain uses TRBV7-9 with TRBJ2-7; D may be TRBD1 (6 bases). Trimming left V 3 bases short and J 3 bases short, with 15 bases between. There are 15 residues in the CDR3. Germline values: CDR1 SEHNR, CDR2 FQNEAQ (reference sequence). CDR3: CASSLYRDKGYEQYF. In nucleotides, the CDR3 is TGTGCCAGCAGCTTGTACAGGGACAAGGGCTACGAGCAGTACTTC.

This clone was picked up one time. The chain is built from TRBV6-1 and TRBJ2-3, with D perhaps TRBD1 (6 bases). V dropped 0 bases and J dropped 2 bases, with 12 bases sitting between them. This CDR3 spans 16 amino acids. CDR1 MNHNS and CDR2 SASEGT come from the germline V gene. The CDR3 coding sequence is TGTGCCAGCAGTGAAGCGCCCCTGGGGGCCACAGATACGCAGTATTTT. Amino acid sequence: CASSEAPLGATDTQYF.

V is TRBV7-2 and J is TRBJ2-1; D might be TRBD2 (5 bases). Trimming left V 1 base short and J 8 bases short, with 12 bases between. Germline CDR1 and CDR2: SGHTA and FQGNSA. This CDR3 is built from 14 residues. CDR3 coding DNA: TGTGCCAGCAGCTTAGTGGGCGGGTACGATGAGCAGTTCTTC. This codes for CASSLVGGYDEQFF.

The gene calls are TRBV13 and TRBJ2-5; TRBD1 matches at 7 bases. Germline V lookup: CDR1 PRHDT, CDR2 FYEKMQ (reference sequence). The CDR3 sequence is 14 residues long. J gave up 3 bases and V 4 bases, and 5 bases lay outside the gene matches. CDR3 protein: CASSSGTEKETQYF. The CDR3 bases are TGTGCCAGCAGCTCCGGGACAGAGAAAGAGACCCAGTACTTC.

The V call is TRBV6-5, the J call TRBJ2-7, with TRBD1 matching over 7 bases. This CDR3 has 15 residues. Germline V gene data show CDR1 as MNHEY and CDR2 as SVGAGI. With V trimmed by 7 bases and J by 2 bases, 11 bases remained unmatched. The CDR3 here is CASTRDGQAAYEQYF. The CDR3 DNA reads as TGTGCCAGCACCCGCGACGGACAGGCGGCCTACGAGCAGTACTTC.

In nucleotides, the CDR3 is TGTGCCAGCAGCTCTAGGCCTACTAGCGGGGGCGGAGAGACCCAGTACTTC. This encodes CASSSRPTSGGGETQYF. The chain combines TRBV5-4 with TRBJ2-5; TRBD2 matches at 11 bases. The CDR3 covers 17 residues. V lost 3 bases, J lost 4 bases, and 11 bases stayed unmatched. Germline CDR1 is SGHNT and CDR2 is YYREEE (reference sequence).

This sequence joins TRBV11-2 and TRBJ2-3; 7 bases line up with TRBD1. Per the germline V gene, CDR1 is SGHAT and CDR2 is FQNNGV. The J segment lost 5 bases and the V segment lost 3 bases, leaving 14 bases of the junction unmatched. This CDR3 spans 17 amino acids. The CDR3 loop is CASSFSTTGYLRDTQYF. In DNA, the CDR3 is TGTGCCAGCAGCTTCTCTACGACAGGGTATTTGAGAGATACGCAGTATTTT. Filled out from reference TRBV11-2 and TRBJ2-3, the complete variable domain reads EAGVAQSPRYKIIEKRQSVAFWCNPISGHATLYWYQQILGQGPKLLIQFQNNGVVDDSQLPKDRFSAERLKGVDSTLKIQPAKLEDSAVYLCASSFSTTGYLRDTQYFGPGTRLTVL.

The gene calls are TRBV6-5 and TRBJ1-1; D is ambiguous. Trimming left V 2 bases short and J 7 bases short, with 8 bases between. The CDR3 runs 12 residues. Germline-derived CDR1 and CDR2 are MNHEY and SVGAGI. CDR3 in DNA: TGTGCCAGCAGTTACAACACGGGTGAAGCTTTCTTT. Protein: CASSYNTGEAFF.

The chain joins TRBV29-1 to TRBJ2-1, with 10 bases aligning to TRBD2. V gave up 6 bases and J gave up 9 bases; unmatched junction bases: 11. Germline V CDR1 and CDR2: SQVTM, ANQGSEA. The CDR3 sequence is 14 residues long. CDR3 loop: CSVTASGSLREQFF. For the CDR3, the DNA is TGCAGCGTGACCGCTAGCGGGAGTTTGCGTGAGCAGTTCTTC.

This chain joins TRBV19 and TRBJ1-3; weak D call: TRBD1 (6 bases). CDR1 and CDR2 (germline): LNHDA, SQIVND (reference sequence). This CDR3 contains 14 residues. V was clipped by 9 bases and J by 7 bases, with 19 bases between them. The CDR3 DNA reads TGTGCCAGCCGGGACATGCCTCTGCGGAACACCATATATTTT. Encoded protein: CASRDMPLRNTIYF.

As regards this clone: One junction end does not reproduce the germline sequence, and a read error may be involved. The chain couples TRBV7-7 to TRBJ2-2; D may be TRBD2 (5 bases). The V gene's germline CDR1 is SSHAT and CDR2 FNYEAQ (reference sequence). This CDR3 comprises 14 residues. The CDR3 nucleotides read TGTGCTAGCAGCTTAGCGCCCCAAGACGGGGAGCTGTTTTTT. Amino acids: CASSLAPQDGELFF.

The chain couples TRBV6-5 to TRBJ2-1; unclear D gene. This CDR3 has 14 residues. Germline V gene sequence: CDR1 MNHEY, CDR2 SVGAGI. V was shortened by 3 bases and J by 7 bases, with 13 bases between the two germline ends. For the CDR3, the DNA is TGTGCCAGCAGTTATGATTCGGTGAGGAATGAGCAGTTCTTC. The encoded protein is CASSYDSVRNEQFF.

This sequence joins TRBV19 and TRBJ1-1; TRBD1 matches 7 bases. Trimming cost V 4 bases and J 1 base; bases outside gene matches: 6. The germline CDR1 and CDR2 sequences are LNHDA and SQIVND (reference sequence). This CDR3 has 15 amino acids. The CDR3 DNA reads TGTGCCAGTAGTACCCGGACAGGAGGGAACACTGAAGCTTTCTTT. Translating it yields CASSTRTGGNTEAFF.

The CDR3 sequence: CASSGWGSGELFF. Here the CDR3 DNA reads TGTGCCAGTAGTGGGTGGGGCTCTGGGGAGCTGTTTTTT. V usage is TRBV19 and J usage is TRBJ2-2; TRBD1 is a possible D gene (5 bases). Germline CDR1 and CDR2: LNHDA and SQIVND (reference sequence). The CDR3 is 13 residues long. V was cut by 5 bases and J by 8 bases, with 12 bases left in between.

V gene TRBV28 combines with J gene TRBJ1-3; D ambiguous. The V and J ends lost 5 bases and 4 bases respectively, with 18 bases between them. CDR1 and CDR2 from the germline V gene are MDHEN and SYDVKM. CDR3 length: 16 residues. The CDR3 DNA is TGTGCCAGCAGTCCATCGGAGGTCTTACTGGGAAACACCATATATTTT. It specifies CASSPSEVLLGNTIYF.

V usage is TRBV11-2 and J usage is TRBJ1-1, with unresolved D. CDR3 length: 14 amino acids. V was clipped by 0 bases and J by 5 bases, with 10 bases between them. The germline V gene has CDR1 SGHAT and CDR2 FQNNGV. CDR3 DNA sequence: TGTGCCAGCAGCTTAGAACGGGTCCTAACTGAAGCTTTCTTT. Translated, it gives CASSLERVLTEAFF.

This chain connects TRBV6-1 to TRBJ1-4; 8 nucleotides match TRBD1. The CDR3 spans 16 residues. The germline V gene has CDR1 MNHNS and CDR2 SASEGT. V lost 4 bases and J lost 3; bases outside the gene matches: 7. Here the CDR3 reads CASSGNQGASNEKLFF. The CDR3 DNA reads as TGTGCCAGCAGTGGTAACCAGGGGGCATCTAATGAAAAACTGTTTTTT.

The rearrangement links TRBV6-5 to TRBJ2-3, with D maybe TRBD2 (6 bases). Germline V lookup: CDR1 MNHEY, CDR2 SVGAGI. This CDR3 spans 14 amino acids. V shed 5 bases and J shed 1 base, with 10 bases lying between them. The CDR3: CASSRPGGTDTQYF. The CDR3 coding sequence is TGTGCCAGCAGTCGACCGGGGGGCACAGATACGCAGTATTTT.

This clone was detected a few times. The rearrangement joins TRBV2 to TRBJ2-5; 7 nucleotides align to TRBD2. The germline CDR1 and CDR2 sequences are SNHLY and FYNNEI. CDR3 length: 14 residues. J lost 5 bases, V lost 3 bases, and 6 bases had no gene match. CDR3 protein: CASSDGGGIETQYF. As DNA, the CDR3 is TGTGCCAGCAGTGATGGGGGGGGGATTGAGACCCAGTACTTC.

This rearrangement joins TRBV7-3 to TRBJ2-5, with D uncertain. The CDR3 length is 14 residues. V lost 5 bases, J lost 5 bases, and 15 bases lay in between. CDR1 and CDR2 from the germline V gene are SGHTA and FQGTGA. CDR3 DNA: TGTGCCAGCAGCCTGGCCACCAATTCGGAGACCCAGTACTTC. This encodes CASSLATNSETQYF.